Listed here are 8 T cell receptor beta chains from one sample, sequenced in a study of T cell responses to AZD1222 COVID-19 vaccine. Using immunoSEQ multiplex PCR, the repertoire was profiled, and TCRdb retains in-frame clones only, with some absent. The sample carries under 150,000 clones, 93% recorded once. This specimen was peripheral blood, taken on day 0 of AZD1222 vaccination. These receptor sequences come from an adult in good health.

Note on this clone: Within the sample, other DNA sequences also encode this same CDR3. The chain combines TRBV19 with TRBJ2-3; TRBD2 matches at 8 bases. Germline trimming cut 6 bases from V and 1 base from J; bases unmatched to any gene: 3. There are 14 residues in the CDR3. Per the germline V gene, CDR1 is LNHDA and CDR2 is SQIVND (reference sequence). In DNA form, the CDR3 reads TGTGCCAGTAGCCCGGGGGGGGGCACAGATACGCAGTATTTT. This encodes CASSPGGGTDTQYF. Full variable domain (outside the CDR3, taken from reference TRBV19 and TRBJ2-3): DGGITQSPKYLFRKEGQNVTLSCEQNLNHDAMYWYRQDPGQGLRLIYYSQIVNDFQKGDIAEGYSVSREKKESFPLTVTSAQKNPTAFYLCASSPGGGTDTQYFGPGTRLTVL.

This clone has only one observation. This chain's CDR3 is CATSGSGTASGNTIYF. CDR3 nucleotides: TGTGCCACCAGCGGCTCTGGGACAGCCTCTGGAAACACCATATATTTT. The rearrangement uses TRBV15 and TRBJ1-3; 7 bases match TRBD1. Germline-derived CDR1 and CDR2 are LNHNV and YYDKDF (reference sequence). This CDR3 has 16 amino acids. Germline trimming cut 5 bases from V and 0 bases from J; bases unmatched to any gene: 7. The full variable domain, with the rest looked up from reference TRBV15 and TRBJ1-3, is DAMVIQNPRYQVTQFGKPVTLSCSQTLNHNVMYWYQQKSSQAPKLLFHYYDKDFNNEADTPDNFQSRRPNTSFCFLDIRSPGLGDTAMYLCATSGSGTASGNTIYFGEGSWLTVV.

This clone was counted a single time. The chain employs TRBV15 and TRBJ2-5; 8 bases align to TRBD2. The CDR3 consists of 14 residues. Germline CDR1 reads LNHNV; CDR2 reads YYDKDF (reference sequence). The V gene end was trimmed by 3 bases and the J gene end by 3 bases; junction bases not matched to a gene: 3. CDR3 nucleotide sequence: TGTGCCACCAGCAGGGAGACTAGCGAAGAGACCCAGTACTTC. Translated: CATSRETSEETQYF.

The chain employs TRBV27 and TRBJ1-4; 7 positions agree with TRBD1. Germline lookup yields CDR1 MNHEY and CDR2 SMNVEV (reference sequence). The CDR3 extends over 14 amino acids. The V gene end was trimmed by 6 bases and the J gene end by 0 bases; junction bases not matched to a gene: 1. The CDR3, as DNA: TGTGCCAGCAGGGGGACAGCAACTAATGAAAAACTGTTTTTT. Translation: CASRGTATNEKLFF.

This clone was observed a single time. The V and J genes are TRBV2 and TRBJ2-7; D gene ambiguous. Deletions cut 10 bases from V and 1 base from J, with 17 bases between. Germline values: CDR1 SNHLY, CDR2 FYNNEI. The CDR3 contains 14 residues. CDR3 in DNA: TGTGCCACCTCACGAGACTCTTCGTCCTACGAGCAGTACTTC. It translates to CATSRDSSSYEQYF.

Only one count was recorded for this clone. A read error may produce the germline difference seen at one junction end. The V call is TRBV20-1, the J call TRBJ2-7; TRBD1 matches at 8 bases. The CDR3 loop spans 11 amino acids. The germline V gene has CDR1 DFQATT and CDR2 SNEGSKA (reference sequence). The CDR3 DNA reads as TGCGGTGCCACGGACAGGGCGCAACAGTACTTC. Residues: CGATDRAQQYF.

The chain carries TRBV5-1 and TRBJ2-7, with TRBD1 matching 7 bases. The CDR3 has 16 amino acids. J gave up 6 bases and V 4 bases, and 16 bases lay outside the gene matches. CDR1 and CDR2 (germline): SGHRS, YFSETQ. The DNA of the CDR3 is TGCGCCAGCAGCCGAGGGTCCGGGACAGAGGTCCGCGAGCAGTACTTC. Translation gives CASSRGSGTEVREQYF.

The chain is built from TRBV5-1 and TRBJ1-4; 10 positions match TRBD1. V was clipped by 7 bases and J by 7 bases; unmatched bases: 10. The CDR3 sequence is 15 residues long. The germline CDR1 and CDR2 sequences are SGHRS and YFSETQ. CDR3 sequence: CASAPTGQGFEKLFF. The CDR3 DNA sequence: TGCGCCAGCGCTCCCACGGGACAGGGGTTTGAAAAACTGTTTTTT.